What follows are 27 T cell receptor beta chains derived from one specimen sequenced in a study of beta chain features in type 1 diabetes. cDNA synthesis used the whole RNA isolate, giving expressed TCRB sequences. The method was immunoSEQ multiplex PCR; TCRdb's version includes in-frame clones alone and lacks a portion of them. The data contain hundreds of thousands of clones, roughly 13% of them singletons. The specimen was naive CD4+ T cells from blood. These receptors were collected from a man aged 18 to 35 in good health.

This clone has only a few counts. CDR3 in amino acids: CASSQEWGPESKAFF. The CDR3 DNA is TGTGCCAGCAGCCAAGAGTGGGGGCCCGAGTCGAAAGCTTTCTTT. The rearrangement uses TRBV4-2 and TRBJ1-1; tentative D call: TRBD1 (6 bases). Germline-derived CDR1 and CDR2 are LGHNA and YNFKEQ. Between the trimmed V and J ends, which lost 0 bases and 9 bases, there was a span of 17 bases. This CDR3 has 15 amino acids.

This chain connects TRBV29-1 to TRBJ2-1; 7 nucleotides match TRBD2. Germline V gene data show CDR1 as SQVTM and CDR2 as ANQGSEA. This CDR3 is built from 14 residues. V lost 3 bases to trimming and J lost 4 bases; unmatched junction nucleotides: 6. This chain's CDR3 is CSVDSSGAYNEQFF. The DNA for the CDR3 is TGCAGCGTTGACTCTAGCGGAGCTTACAATGAGCAGTTCTTC.

The table lists this clone with a few counts. The chain employs TRBV10-3 and TRBJ2-1; D not resolved. Germline V gene lookup returns CDR1 ENHRY and CDR2 SYGVKD. Trimming pared 4 bases from V and 4 bases from J, leaving 5 bases between. There are 12 residues in the CDR3. The CDR3 DNA is TGTGCCATCAGTGCCGAGTACAATGAGCAGTTCTTC. Encoded protein: CAISAEYNEQFF.

The rearrangement joins TRBV7-2 to TRBJ1-1; a possible D gene is TRBD1 (5 bases). CDR3 length: 14 residues. In germline, CDR1 is SGHTA, CDR2 FQGNSA. V lost 5 bases and J 4 bases, leaving 14 bases between the germline ends. This CDR3 reads CASSIPVRGTEAFF. CDR3 nucleotides: TGTGCCAGCAGCATCCCCGTAAGGGGCACTGAAGCTTTCTTT.

V and J are TRBV7-2 and TRBJ2-2, with 9 bases fitting TRBD2. The CDR3 sequence is 15 residues long. Germline V gene lookup returns CDR1 SGHTA and CDR2 FQGNSA. The V gene end was trimmed by 5 bases and the J gene end by 4 bases; junction bases not matched to a gene: 5. CDR3 nucleotides: TGTGCCAGCAGCCCGGGACTAGCCCCCACCGGGGAGCTGTTTTTT. Protein product: CASSPGLAPTGELFF. Full variable domain (rest looked up from reference TRBV7-2 and TRBJ2-2): GAGVSQSPSNKVTEKGKDVELRCDPISGHTALYWYRQSLGQGLEFLIYFQGNSAPDKSGLPSDRFSAERTGGSVSTLTIQRTQQEDSAVYLCASSPGLAPTGELFFGEGSRLTVL.

V gene TRBV5-1 combines with J gene TRBJ1-5; 9 bases map to TRBD1. Trimming cost V 0 bases and J 3 bases; bases outside gene matches: 1. This CDR3 is 15 amino acids long. Germline CDR1 and CDR2: SGHRS and YFSETQ. CDR3 DNA: TGCGCCAGCAGCTTGGGGGACAGGGTCAATCAGCCCCAGCATTTT. Amino acids: CASSLGDRVNQPQHF.

V is TRBV5-4 and J is TRBJ2-7; D perhaps matches TRBD2 (5 bases). The CDR3 is 15 amino acids. Germline assignment: CDR1 SGHNT and CDR2 YYREEE (reference sequence). Trimming removed 0 bases from V and 4 bases from J, with 14 bases in between. The CDR3 protein is CASSLDPGRSYEQYF. CDR3 in DNA: TGTGCCAGCAGCTTGGATCCGGGGAGATCGTACGAGCAGTACTTC.

This clone was counted only a few times. The CDR3 loop reads CSVADFSPTDTQYF. In DNA form, the CDR3 reads TGCAGCGTGGCTGACTTTTCTCCCACAGATACGCAGTATTTT. The V gene is TRBV29-1, the J gene TRBJ2-3; D remains ambiguous. From germline, CDR1 is SQVTM and CDR2 ANQGSEA. The CDR3 is made up of 14 amino acids. V lost 6 bases and J 2 bases, leaving 15 bases between the germline ends.

This clone was detected only a few times. The rearrangement links TRBV23-1 to TRBJ2-7; D is possibly TRBD1 (6 bases). TRBV23-1 is assigned to the ORF class and has an uncertain function. The CDR3 contains 17 residues. V gave up 3 bases and J gave up 3 bases, with 21 bases separating them. The CDR3 sequence is CASSHSNGDMQIYEQYF. In DNA form, the CDR3 reads TGCGCCAGCAGTCATTCGAACGGGGACATGCAAATCTACGAGCAGTACTTC.

The rearrangement uses TRBV7-2 and TRBJ2-1; possibly TRBD1 for D (6 bases). Germline assignment: CDR1 SGHTA and CDR2 FQGNSA. The CDR3 spans 15 residues. Trimming took off 2 bases at V and 6 bases at J, with 14 bases between the two ends. CDR3 DNA sequence: TGTGCCAGCAGCTTACCTCCGTCAGGGGCCAATGAGCAGTTCTTC. It specifies CASSLPPSGANEQFF.

This clone has just a few counts. The genes are TRBV6-1 and TRBJ1-5; 8 nucleotides match TRBD1. V gave up 4 bases and J gave up 7 bases; unmatched junction bases: 6. The CDR3 contains 14 residues. Germline values: CDR1 MNHNS, CDR2 SASEGT. CDR3 sequence: CASSVGQGWQPQHF. CDR3 in DNA: TGTGCCAGCAGTGTTGGACAGGGATGGCAGCCCCAGCATTTT.

The CDR3 DNA follows: TGTGCCAGCAGACCCACCCGGGACAGGGCTCGGTACGAGCAGTACTTC. Its protein is CASRPTRDRARYEQYF. The chain joins TRBV28 to TRBJ2-7; 9 bases are shared with TRBD1. Germline V gene lookup returns CDR1 MDHEN and CDR2 SYDVKM. Trimming took 6 bases from V and 4 from J; bases not matched to a gene: 13. The CDR3 covers 16 residues.

The sample holds a few counts of this clone. The chain couples TRBV9 to TRBJ2-2; TRBD1 matches at 7 bases. The CDR3 loop spans 15 amino acids. The germline V gene encodes CDR1 SGDLS and CDR2 YYNGEE. J was trimmed by 6 bases and V by 2 bases; bases with no gene match: 7. DNA of the CDR3: TGTGCCAGCAGCGTGCACAGGGGACCCGCCGGGGAGCTGTTTTTT. Its translation is CASSVHRGPAGELFF.

This clone was seen a few times. The chain is built from TRBV18 and TRBJ2-7; D gene ambiguous. The ends were cut back, 2 bases at V and 5 bases at J, with 10 bases in the middle. This CDR3 region has 13 residues. Germline values: CDR1 KGHSH, CDR2 LQKENI. The CDR3 coding sequence is TGTGCCAGCTCACCATTAGAGGAGAACGAGCAGTACTTC. Its protein product is CASSPLEENEQYF.

The gene calls are TRBV27 and TRBJ2-1, with TRBD1 as a possible D gene (6 bases). The CDR3 totals 15 residues. The V and J ends lost 8 bases and 8 bases respectively, with 22 bases between them. From germline, CDR1 is MNHEY and CDR2 SMNVEV (reference sequence). DNA of the CDR3: TGTGCCAGCCGCCCTTACACGAACAGGGCGGATGAGCAGTTCTTC. This translates into CASRPYTNRADEQFF.

This clone was counted at least ten times. The V and J genes are TRBV4-2 and TRBJ2-1; 8 nucleotides agree with TRBD2. V lost 0 bases to trimming and J lost 5 bases; unmatched junction nucleotides: 6. Per the germline V gene, CDR1 is LGHNA and CDR2 is YNFKEQ. There are 16 residues in the CDR3. CDR3: CASSQDGLAGHNEQFF. DNA for the CDR3: TGTGCCAGCAGCCAAGATGGACTAGCAGGCCACAATGAGCAGTTCTTC.

The CDR3 loop is CASRARLAGVKDEQFF. In nucleotides, the CDR3 is TGCGCCAGCAGAGCAAGGCTAGCGGGAGTTAAGGATGAGCAGTTCTTC. The rearrangement joins TRBV4-1 to TRBJ2-1; TRBD2 matches 10 bases. Germline V gene data show CDR1 as MGHRA and CDR2 as YSYEKL. V shed 6 bases, J shed 8 bases, and the junction held 13 bases outside the gene matches. There are 16 residues in the CDR3.

This rearrangement joins TRBV7-3 to TRBJ2-1; D might be TRBD1 (7 bases). The germline CDR1 and CDR2 sequences are SGHTA and FQGTGA. The CDR3 totals 14 residues. V lost 5 bases to trimming and J lost 5 bases, with 13 bases between them. CDR3 sequence: CASSAGQSHNEQFF. The CDR3 nucleotides are TGTGCCAGCAGCGCGGGACAGTCCCACAATGAGCAGTTCTTC.

This chain connects TRBV7-3 to TRBJ2-1, with D tentatively TRBD1 (7 bases). Germline values: CDR1 SGHTA, CDR2 FQGTGA. The V and J ends lost 1 base and 5 bases respectively, with 18 bases between them. This CDR3 has 17 amino acids. CDR3 nucleotides: TGTGCCAGCAGCTTAAGTGTGACAGGGACTCTCCACAATGAGCAGTTCTTC. Translation: CASSLSVTGTLHNEQFF.

This clone was found a few times. The chain combines TRBV30 with TRBJ2-1; D not certain. The germline CDR1 and CDR2 sequences are GTSNPN and SVGIG (reference sequence). V lost 5 bases and J 0 bases, leaving 14 bases between the germline ends. CDR3 length: 15 amino acids. CDR3: CAWVRKIVSYNEQFF. CDR3 DNA sequence: TGTGCCTGGGTCAGGAAAATTGTCTCCTACAATGAGCAGTTCTTC.

This clone was counted only a few times. The V call is TRBV30, the J call TRBJ2-7; TRBD1 agrees at 12 bases. The CDR3 has 14 residues. V lost 2 bases and J lost 7; bases outside the gene matches: 6. Germline-derived CDR1 and CDR2 are GTSNPN and SVGIG (reference sequence). Here the CDR3 reads CAWSRGQGAVEQYF. The CDR3 region has the DNA TGTGCCTGGAGTCGGGGACAGGGGGCGGTGGAGCAGTACTTC. The complete variable domain, with remaining parts taken from reference TRBV30 and TRBJ2-7, reads SQTIHQWPATLVQPVGSPLSLECTVEGTSNPNLYWYRQAAGRGLQLLFYSVGIGQISSEVPQNLSASRPQDRQFILSSKKLLLSDSGFYLCAWSRGQGAVEQYFGPGTRLTVT.

In this sample, this clone turned up a few times. This chain connects TRBV2 to TRBJ1-5; D is undetermined. CDR3 size: 14 residues. CDR1 and CDR2 from the germline V gene are SNHLY and FYNNEI. Trimming took off 0 bases at V and 2 bases at J, with 5 bases between the two ends. The CDR3 sequence is CASSEAQGNQPQHF. In nucleotides, the CDR3 is TGTGCCAGCAGTGAAGCGCAGGGCAATCAGCCCCAGCATTTT.

This clone was seen only a few times. V and J are TRBV6-5 and TRBJ2-7; 10 bases agree with TRBD2. Germline lookup yields CDR1 MNHEY and CDR2 SVGAGI. The CDR3 is made up of 14 amino acids. V shed 6 bases and J 4 bases; nucleotides not matched to a gene: 6. CDR3 residues: CASSRTSGPYEQYF. The CDR3 DNA follows: TGTGCCAGCAGCAGGACTAGCGGACCGTACGAGCAGTACTTC.

This clone was seen more than once but under ten times. The chain employs TRBV9 and TRBJ1-5; D call uncertain. This CDR3 has 13 amino acids. Germline loops: CDR1 SGDLS, CDR2 YYNGEE. V was clipped by 4 bases and J by 7 bases, with 12 bases between them. The CDR3 region has the DNA TGTGCCAGCAGCACCCTAGTAGACCAGCCCCAGCATTTT. It encodes CASSTLVDQPQHF.

The V call is TRBV5-1, the J call TRBJ2-7, with TRBD1 matching 8 bases. This CDR3 region has 15 residues. The germline gives CDR1 SGHRS, CDR2 YFSETQ. The junction had 7 bases not matched to a gene; V was cut back by 1 base and J by 4 bases. The DNA of the CDR3 is TGCGCCAGCAGCTTGTTACAGGGGGATTGGTACGAGCAGTACTTC. This translates into CASSLLQGDWYEQYF.

This clone was counted between two and nine times. DNA for the CDR3: TGCAGTGCTCCAGGCGTGGCTGAAGCTTTCTTT. The encoded protein is CSAPGVAEAFF. The rearrangement uses TRBV20-1 and TRBJ1-1; D unresolved. The ends were cut back, 5 bases at V and 6 bases at J, with 10 bases in the middle. The CDR3 runs to 11 residues. The germline V gene has CDR1 DFQATT and CDR2 SNEGSKA (reference sequence).

This chain uses TRBV4-2 with TRBJ2-7; D is perhaps TRBD2 (5 bases). Germline lookup yields CDR1 LGHNA and CDR2 YNFKEQ. The CDR3 length is 12 residues. The V gene lost 7 bases and the J gene lost 2 bases, with 9 bases spanning the gap. In DNA form, the CDR3 reads TGTGCCAGCAACGGACTCACCTACGAGCAGTACTTC. It translates to CASNGLTYEQYF.